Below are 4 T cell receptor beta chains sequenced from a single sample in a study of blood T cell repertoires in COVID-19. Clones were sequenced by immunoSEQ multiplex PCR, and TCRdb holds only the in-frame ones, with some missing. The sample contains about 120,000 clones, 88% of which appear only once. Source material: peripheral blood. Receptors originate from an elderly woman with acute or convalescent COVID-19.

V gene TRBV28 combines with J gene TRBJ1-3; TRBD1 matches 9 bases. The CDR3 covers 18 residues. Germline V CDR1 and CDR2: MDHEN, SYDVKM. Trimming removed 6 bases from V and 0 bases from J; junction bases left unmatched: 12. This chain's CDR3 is CASSLRDRVLRSGNTIYF. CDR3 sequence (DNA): TGTGCCAGCAGCCTCCGGGACAGGGTTTTGCGCTCTGGAAACACCATATATTTT.

CDR3 protein: CASSRGGVRGPNTEAFF. The CDR3 region has the DNA TGTGCCAGCAGTCGAGGGGGAGTTAGGGGCCCGAACACTGAAGCTTTCTTT. This sequence joins TRBV27 and TRBJ1-1; D might be TRBD1 (6 bases). This CDR3 contains 17 residues. Germline-derived CDR1 and CDR2 are MNHEY and SMNVEV (reference sequence). Trimming took off 5 bases at V and 1 base at J, with 20 bases between the two ends.

The CDR3 DNA reads as TGTGCCAGCAGCTGGGCGCGAGATACGCAGTATTTT. Its protein product is CASSWARDTQYF. The chain combines TRBV7-9 with TRBJ2-3; D call uncertain. V was shortened by 4 bases and J by 5 bases, with 7 bases between the two germline ends. CDR3 length: 12 amino acids. CDR1 is SEHNR, CDR2 FQNEAQ, per germline (reference sequence).

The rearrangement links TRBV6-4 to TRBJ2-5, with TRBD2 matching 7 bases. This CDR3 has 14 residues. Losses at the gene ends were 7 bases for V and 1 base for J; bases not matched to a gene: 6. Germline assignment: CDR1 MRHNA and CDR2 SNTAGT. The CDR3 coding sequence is TGTGCCAGCAAAGCGGGGCGCCCCCAAGAGACCCAGTACTTC. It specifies CASKAGRPQETQYF.